The present T cell receptor beta chain was sequenced within a study of blood T cell repertoires in COVID-19. Whole-study context: COVID-19 samples from acute and convalescent phases originated in the United States, Italy and Spain. Sample material is recorded as cDNA or gDNA derived from T cells, B-cell-depleted T cells, or PBMCs.

Authors' processing steps: The authors estimated nucleated cell counts from reference gene primer amplification. The table came from immunoSEQ multiplex PCR; TCRdb's copy has only in-frame clones and leaves some out. That table supplies the V and J calls and clone size; D and trimming were determined from the DNA. The profile shows around 99,000 clones, approximately 90% of them singletons. Germline CDR1 reads MNHEY; CDR2 reads SVGAGI. V lost 5 bases and J 6 bases, leaving 17 bases between the germline ends. CDR3 length: 15 residues. The sample was peripheral blood. The chain recombines TRBV6-5 with TRBJ2-1; D perhaps matches TRBD2 (7 bases). The TCR sequence derives from a human donor in a cohort sampled during active COVID-19. The CDR3 DNA is TGTGCCAGCAGTCTCCGGGGGGCGAGAAGCAATGAGCAGTTCTTC. Amino acid sequence: CASSLRGARSNEQFF.